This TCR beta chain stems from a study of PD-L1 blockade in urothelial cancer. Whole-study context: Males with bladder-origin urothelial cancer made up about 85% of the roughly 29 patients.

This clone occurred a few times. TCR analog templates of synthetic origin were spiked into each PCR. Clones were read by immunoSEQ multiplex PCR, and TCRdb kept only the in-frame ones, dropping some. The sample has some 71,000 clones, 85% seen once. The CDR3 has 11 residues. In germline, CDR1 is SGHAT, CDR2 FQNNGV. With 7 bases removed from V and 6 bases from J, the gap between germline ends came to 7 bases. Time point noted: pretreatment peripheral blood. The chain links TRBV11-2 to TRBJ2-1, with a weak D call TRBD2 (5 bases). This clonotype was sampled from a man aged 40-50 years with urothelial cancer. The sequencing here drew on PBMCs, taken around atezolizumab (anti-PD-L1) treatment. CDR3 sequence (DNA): TGTGCCAGCACCGGACTCAATGAGCAGTTCTTC. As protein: CASTGLNEQFF.